The 31 T cell receptor beta chains below come from one sample, sequenced in a study of T cell clonotyping in hematopoietic cell transplantation. Time point defined: recipient sample about 28 days before transplant, after cytoreduction. Method: immunoSEQ multiplex PCR; TCRdb's copy keeps in-frame clones and lacks some. Of tens of thousands of clones in the sample, about 93% are singletons; the top ten hold around 2.3%. The material was peripheral blood mononuclear cells, obtained before stem cell transplant. These TCRs come from a man in his fifties or sixties with acute myeloid leukemia. Some clones in this sample may be carry-over from other donors' samples.

V and J are TRBV30 and TRBJ1-1; no definite D call. The CDR3 extends over 15 amino acids. V lost 4 bases and J lost 1, with 16 bases in between. CDR1 is GTSNPN, CDR2 SVGIG, per germline (reference sequence). The CDR3, as DNA: TGTGCCTGGACTTCGGCCCGACGGGCGAACACTGAAGCTTTCTTT. Translated, it gives CAWTSARRANTEAFF.

The V and J genes are TRBV30 and TRBJ1-5, with D perhaps matching TRBD1 (5 bases). V lost 2 bases and J 0 bases, leaving 11 bases between the germline ends. Germline V gene sequence: CDR1 GTSNPN, CDR2 SVGIG (reference sequence). The CDR3 contains 15 residues. CDR3 sequence (DNA): TGTGCCTGGAGTAGAGGGGTCGGTAGCAATCAGCCCCAGCATTTT. Its protein is CAWSRGVGSNQPQHF.

V gene TRBV7-7 combines with J gene TRBJ2-5; no reliable D call. Trimming took 3 bases from V and 5 from J, leaving 10 bases between them. Germline CDR1 SSHAT, CDR2 FNYEAQ (reference sequence). CDR3 length equals 13 residues. The CDR3 DNA is TGTGCCAGCAGCTTCCTGGTGGGGGAGACCCAGTACTTC. Residues: CASSFLVGETQYF.

In this sample, this clone turned up once. The chain couples TRBV2 to TRBJ2-2; 7 nucleotides line up with TRBD1. The CDR3 length is 15 residues. With V trimmed by 6 bases and J by 4 bases, 8 bases remained unmatched. In germline, CDR1 is SNHLY, CDR2 FYNNEI. CDR3: CASSPGQLRTGELFF. The CDR3 coding sequence is TGTGCCAGCAGCCCGGGACAGTTGCGCACCGGGGAGCTGTTTTTT.

The rearrangement uses TRBV28 and TRBJ2-1; D call uncertain. The CDR3 has 13 amino acids. The germline gives CDR1 MDHEN, CDR2 SYDVKM. The ends were cut back, 5 bases at V and 10 bases at J, with 15 bases in the middle. The chain's CDR3 is CASSPTRVQEQFF. The CDR3 bases are TGTGCCAGCAGTCCGACCCGGGTGCAGGAGCAGTTCTTC.

The chain uses TRBV7-2 and TRBJ2-7; 7 nucleotides align to TRBD2. CDR3 length equals 13 residues. The germline CDR1 and CDR2 sequences are SGHTA and FQGNSA. V lost 5 bases and J lost 3; bases outside the gene matches: 4. CDR3 coding DNA: TGTGCCAGCAGCACCGGGACTAACTACGAGCAGTACTTC. Residues: CASSTGTNYEQYF. Drawing the rest from reference TRBV7-2 and TRBJ2-7, the complete variable domain is GAGVSQSPSNKVTEKGKDVELRCDPISGHTALYWYRQSLGQGLEFLIYFQGNSAPDKSGLPSDRFSAERTGGSVSTLTIQRTQQEDSAVYLCASSTGTNYEQYFGPGTRLTVT.

This chain uses TRBV4-1 with TRBJ1-2; possibly TRBD1 for D (5 bases). This CDR3 has 17 residues. Germline V lookup: CDR1 MGHRA, CDR2 YSYEKL. The V end lost 1 base, the J end lost 6 bases, and 21 bases lay between the germline ends. This CDR3 is CASSQGGSGGRGDGYTF. In nucleotides, the CDR3 is TGCGCCAGCAGCCAAGGTGGGTCCGGCGGAAGGGGAGATGGCTACACCTTC.

The chain uses TRBV5-1 and TRBJ2-3; no firm D call. CDR3 length: 13 amino acids. Trimming stripped 0 bases from V and 3 bases from J, with 5 bases between. The germline gives CDR1 SGHRS, CDR2 YFSETQ. CDR3 sequence reads: CASSLEGTDTQYF. In DNA, the CDR3 is TGCGCCAGCAGCTTGGAGGGAACAGATACGCAGTATTTT.

The gene calls are TRBV5-6 and TRBJ2-1; 7 bases match TRBD2. The CDR3 has 14 amino acids. The ends lost 2 bases at V and 15 bases at J; junction bases unmatched: 14. Germline lookup yields CDR1 SGHDT and CDR2 YYEEEE. CDR3 in DNA: TGTGCCAGCAGCTTCAATAGCGGGTTCCGACATGGGTTCTTC. Translated: CASSFNSGFRHGFF. Full variable domain (rest looked up from reference TRBV5-6 and TRBJ2-1): DAGVTQSPTHLIKTRGQQVTLRCSPKSGHDTVSWYQQALGQGPQFIFQYYEEEERQRGNFPDRFSGHQFPNYSSELNVNALLLGDSALYLCASSFNSGFRHGFFGPGTRLTVL.

This sequence joins TRBV30 and TRBJ2-1, with D uncertain. The CDR3 is 14 residues long. CDR1 and CDR2 (germline): GTSNPN, SVGIG (reference sequence). Trimming took off 2 bases at V and 3 bases at J, with 11 bases between the two ends. This CDR3 reads CAWSSTRYYNEQFF. The CDR3 bases are TGTGCCTGGAGTTCCACCCGATACTACAATGAGCAGTTCTTC.

The chain carries TRBV11-3 and TRBJ2-3; D call uncertain. This CDR3 contains 17 residues. Germline assignment: CDR1 SGHNT and CDR2 YENEEA. V was trimmed by 5 bases and J by 0 bases, leaving 18 bases between them. The CDR3: CASSRIIILPSTDTQYF. As DNA, the CDR3 is TGTGCCAGCAGCCGAATTATAATACTCCCTAGCACAGATACGCAGTATTTT.

This clone was seen a single time. V and J are TRBV4-3 and TRBJ2-1, with D possibly being TRBD2 (6 bases). Trimming shortened V by 0 bases and J by 4 bases, and 10 bases separated the two germline ends. This CDR3 is 15 amino acids long. Germline lookup yields CDR1 LGHNA and CDR2 YSLEER. In DNA form, the CDR3 reads TGCGCCAGCAGCCAAGAGGTAGCGGAATACAATGAGCAGTTCTTC. It specifies CASSQEVAEYNEQFF.

The genes are TRBV29-1 and TRBJ2-7, with D perhaps matching TRBD1 (5 bases). V was clipped by 4 bases and J by 1 base, with 8 bases between them. CDR3 size: 12 residues. CDR1 SQVTM and CDR2 ANQGSEA come from the germline V gene. The CDR3: CSVVTGSYEQYF. CDR3 sequence (DNA): TGCAGCGTTGTTACAGGATCCTACGAGCAGTACTTC.

The J gene is TRBJ2-3, the V gene TRBV28; 7 positions match TRBD1. The CDR3 has 14 amino acids. V dropped 6 bases and J dropped 2; count of bases not matched to a gene: 5. The germline V gene has CDR1 MDHEN and CDR2 SYDVKM. DNA of the CDR3: TGTGCCAGCAGCTCGGGACAGCTCACAGATACGCAGTATTTT. Amino acid sequence: CASSSGQLTDTQYF.

The chain joins TRBV5-6 to TRBJ1-5; D is uncertain. Trimming took 3 bases from V and 1 from J, leaving 17 bases between them. This CDR3 spans 17 amino acids. Germline V gene data show CDR1 as SGHDT and CDR2 as YYEEEE. The chain's CDR3 is CASSYTLGRRSNQPQHF. The DNA of the CDR3 is TGTGCCAGCAGCTATACCCTGGGCCGGCGGAGCAATCAGCCCCAGCATTTT. Full variable domain (rest looked up from reference TRBV5-6 and TRBJ1-5): DAGVTQSPTHLIKTRGQQVTLRCSPKSGHDTVSWYQQALGQGPQFIFQYYEEEERQRGNFPDRFSGHQFPNYSSELNVNALLLGDSALYLCASSYTLGRRSNQPQHFGDGTRLSIL.

This clone was observed a single time. J is TRBJ2-2 and V is TRBV7-8, with 13 bases that match TRBD2. Trimming removed 0 bases from V and 8 bases from J; junction bases left unmatched: 9. The CDR3 has 18 residues. The germline CDR1 and CDR2 sequences are SGHVS and FQNEAQ. CDR3 protein: CASSLARTSGSPLGELFF. Here the CDR3 DNA reads TGTGCCAGCAGCTTAGCGAGGACTAGCGGGAGTCCGTTAGGGGAGCTGTTTTTT.

The chain joins TRBV9 to TRBJ1-1; a weak D match, TRBD1 (5 bases). V lost 3 bases, J lost 0 bases, and 9 bases lay in between. This CDR3 has 14 amino acids. Germline CDR1 SGDLS, CDR2 YYNGEE. In DNA, the CDR3 is TGTGCCAGCAGCGCCGGGACTGTGAACACTGAAGCTTTCTTT. Translation: CASSAGTVNTEAFF.

Here the CDR3 reads CASSSGLASTDTQYF. The CDR3 bases are TGTGCCAGCAGCTCGGGACTAGCAAGCACAGATACGCAGTATTTT. The rearrangement links TRBV5-4 to TRBJ2-3; 9 bases map to TRBD2. V gave up 3 bases and J gave up 0 bases; unmatched junction bases: 2. The CDR3 is made up of 15 amino acids. The germline V gene has CDR1 SGHNT and CDR2 YYREEE (reference sequence).

The rearrangement uses TRBV2 and TRBJ1-3; D is possibly TRBD1 (6 bases). The CDR3 covers 14 residues. The V gene lost 6 bases and the J gene lost 0 bases, with 9 bases spanning the gap. Germline assignment: CDR1 SNHLY and CDR2 FYNNEI. The CDR3 DNA sequence: TGTGCCAGCAGACGGACAGACTCTGGAAACACCATATATTTT. Translating it yields CASRRTDSGNTIYF.

The J gene is TRBJ1-1, the V gene TRBV28; no firm D call. Germline CDR1 and CDR2: MDHEN and SYDVKM. This CDR3 has 15 residues. Trimming shortened V by 7 bases and J by 1 base, and 16 bases separated the two germline ends. This CDR3 reads CASIPWARRNTEAFF. The CDR3 nucleotides are TGTGCCAGCATCCCTTGGGCCCGGCGGAACACTGAAGCTTTCTTT.

The rearrangement joins TRBV7-9 to TRBJ2-2; perhaps TRBD2 as D (7 bases). The CDR3 sequence is 17 residues long. The V and J ends lost 6 bases and 6 bases respectively, with 23 bases between them. Per germline, CDR1 SEHNR and CDR2 FQNEAQ (reference sequence). CDR3 sequence (DNA): TGTGCCAGCAGGCCCCGCCCCACAGGGAGGGGATCCGGGGAGCTGTTTTTT. The encoded protein is CASRPRPTGRGSGELFF.

This clone occurred a few times. The chain joins TRBV9 to TRBJ2-7; 7 nucleotides align to TRBD1. The V and J ends lost 0 bases and 4 bases, in that order; junction bases with no gene match: 4. The germline V gene has CDR1 SGDLS and CDR2 YYNGEE. The CDR3 spans 14 residues. The CDR3 nucleotides are TGTGCCAGCAGCGTAGCAGGGGGTCGTTACGAGCAGTACTTC. Encoded protein: CASSVAGGRYEQYF.

This rearrangement joins TRBV6-5 to TRBJ2-1; D call uncertain. The germline V gene encodes CDR1 MNHEY and CDR2 SVGAGI. The length of the CDR3 is 14 residues. Trimming removed 6 bases at V and 0 bases at J, with 9 bases between. The CDR3: CASRGASSYNEQFF. CDR3 bases: TGTGCCAGCAGAGGTGCAAGCTCCTACAATGAGCAGTTCTTC.

This clone was seen only a few times. At one end, the junction sequence differs from germline, possibly due to a read error. The V gene is TRBV2, the J gene TRBJ2-7; 7 bases match TRBD2. Germline V gene data show CDR1 as SNHLY and CDR2 as FYNNEI. CDR3 length: 13 amino acids. Here the CDR3 reads CASCDGGNYEQYF. The CDR3 coding sequence is TGTGCCAGCTGTGACGGGGGGAACTACGAGCAGTACTTC.

The rearrangement joins TRBV7-6 to TRBJ1-1; possible D gene TRBD1, 5 bases. The germline V gene encodes CDR1 SGHVS and CDR2 FNYEAQ. The CDR3 extends over 15 amino acids. Between the trimmed V and J ends, which lost 1 base and 3 bases, there was a span of 12 bases. The CDR3 region is CASSLGRQGDTEAFF. The CDR3 bases are TGTGCCAGCAGCTTAGGTCGTCAGGGCGACACTGAAGCTTTCTTT.

The rearrangement joins TRBV7-8 to TRBJ2-3; TRBD1 matches at 7 bases. V was clipped by 5 bases and J by 2 bases; unmatched bases: 4. Germline loops: CDR1 SGHVS, CDR2 FQNEAQ. The CDR3 is 14 residues long. This CDR3 is CASSPDRPTDTQYF. The CDR3 region has the DNA TGTGCCAGCAGCCCGGACAGGCCCACAGATACGCAGTATTTT.

This chain connects TRBV5-4 to TRBJ2-1, with 9 bases that match TRBD1. With V trimmed by 3 bases and J by 8 bases, 6 bases remained unmatched. CDR3 length: 14 residues. In germline, CDR1 is SGHNT, CDR2 YYREEE (reference sequence). The CDR3 here is CASSSGTGWDEQFF. The CDR3 DNA follows: TGTGCCAGCAGCTCCGGGACAGGGTGGGATGAGCAGTTCTTC.

The chain combines TRBV7-3 with TRBJ1-2; D remains unclear. Germline assignment: CDR1 SGHTA and CDR2 FQGTGA. The V end was cut by 5 bases, the J end by 7 bases, with 14 bases between. The CDR3 length is 13 residues. The CDR3 sequence is CASSPSIEGGYTF. The CDR3 bases are TGTGCCAGCAGCCCTAGCATCGAGGGTGGCTACACCTTC.

This clone was counted once. This rearrangement joins TRBV28 to TRBJ2-2; a weak D match, TRBD2 (5 bases). Germline V CDR1 and CDR2: MDHEN, SYDVKM. This CDR3 region has 13 residues. V lost 8 bases, J lost 2 bases, and 9 bases lay in between. CDR3 region: CASLARNTGELFF. The CDR3, as DNA: TGTGCCAGCCTAGCTCGAAACACCGGGGAGCTGTTTTTT.

V gene TRBV18 combines with J gene TRBJ2-2; D is uncertain. This CDR3 spans 14 amino acids. Germline V gene lookup returns CDR1 KGHSH and CDR2 LQKENI. Trimming removed 0 bases from V and 7 bases from J, with 9 bases in between. CDR3 DNA sequence: TGTGCCAGCTCACCACCTTCAATTGGCGGGGAGCTGTTTTTT. This translates into CASSPPSIGGELFF. Based on the CDR3 plus reference TRBV18 and TRBJ2-2, the full variable domain is NAGVMQNPRHLVRRRGQEARLRCSPMKGHSHVYWYRQLPEEGLKFMVYLQKENIIDESGMPKERFSAEFPKEGPSILRIQQVVRGDSAAYFCASSPPSIGGELFFGEGSRLTVL.

The rearrangement links TRBV28 to TRBJ2-1, with D unresolved. The CDR3 has 13 amino acids. The germline V gene has CDR1 MDHEN and CDR2 SYDVKM. Trimming cost V 3 bases and J 5 bases, with 8 bases left between them. CDR3 coding DNA: TGTGCCAGCAGTTTCGGACGGGACAATGAGCAGTTCTTC. Translation: CASSFGRDNEQFF.